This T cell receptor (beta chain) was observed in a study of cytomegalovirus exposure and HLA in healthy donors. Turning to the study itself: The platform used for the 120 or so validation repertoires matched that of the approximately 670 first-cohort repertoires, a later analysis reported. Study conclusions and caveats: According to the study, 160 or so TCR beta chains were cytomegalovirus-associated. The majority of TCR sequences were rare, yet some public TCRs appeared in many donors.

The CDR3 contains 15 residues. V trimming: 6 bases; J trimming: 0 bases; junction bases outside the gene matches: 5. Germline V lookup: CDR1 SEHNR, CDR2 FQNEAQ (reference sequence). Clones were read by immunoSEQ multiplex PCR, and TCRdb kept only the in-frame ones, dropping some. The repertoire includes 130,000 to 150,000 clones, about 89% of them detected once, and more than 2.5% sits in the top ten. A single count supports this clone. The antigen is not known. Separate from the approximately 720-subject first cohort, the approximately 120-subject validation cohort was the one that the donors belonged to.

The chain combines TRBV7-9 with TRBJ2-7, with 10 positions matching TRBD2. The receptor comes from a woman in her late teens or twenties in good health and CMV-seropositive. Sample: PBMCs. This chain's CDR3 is CASRELAGISYEQYF. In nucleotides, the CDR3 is TGTGCCAGCAGGGAACTAGCGGGAATCTCCTACGAGCAGTACTTC. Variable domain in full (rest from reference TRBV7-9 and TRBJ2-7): DTGVSQNPRHKITKRGQNVTFRCDPISEHNRLYWYRQTLGQGPEFLTYFQNEAQLEKSRLLSDRFSAERPKGSFSTLEIQRTEQGDSAMYLCASRELAGISYEQYFGPGTRLTVT.